The subject of this entry is one T cell receptor (beta chain). Its antigen is still unknown. The data originate from a study of blood T cells in healthy people across ages. Study conclusions and caveats: TCR beta diversity per million T cells fell roughly linearly with age.

In germline, CDR1 is MNHEY, CDR2 SVGEGT. The CDR3 runs 15 residues. Trimming stripped 6 bases from V and 5 bases from J, with 17 bases between. Using a J-beta primer mix together with a sample-barcoded 5' primer, a second PCR was run for about 6 to 12 cycles. TCRdb ran MiXCR on the 5' RACE reads and lists one entry per CDR3 protein. This table has roughly 790,000 distinct CDR3 sequences, approximately 43% appearing once. Samples had at least 7 million PBMCs isolated from them. The source is a woman in her fifties or sixties in good health. The chain links TRBV6-2 or TRBV6-3 to TRBJ1-5; weak D call: TRBD1 (6 bases). The sequenced sample consisted of blood. The CDR3 is CASSPNNRADQPQHF. The CDR3 DNA reads as TGTGCCAGCAGCCCAAATAACAGGGCAGATCAGCCCCAGCATTTT.